These 5 T cell receptor beta chains were sequenced from one sample in a study of shared clonotypes between healthy human individuals. TCRdb keeps only in-frame clones here, not all; method: immunoSEQ multiplex PCR. This sample yields 900,000 to 1,200,000 clones, of which roughly 74% are seen a single time; around 0.6% belongs to the top ten. The sequenced sample consisted of memory CD4+ T cells from PBMCs. The subset: CD45RA-negative fraction. Source of these receptors: a man aged 18 to 29 in good health. Some clones in this sample may be carry-over from other donors' samples.

This chain connects TRBV5-1 to TRBJ2-3; 9 nucleotides match TRBD1. CDR3 size: 15 residues. Trimming at V came to 5 bases and at J to 1 base, leaving 5 bases not matched to a gene. Germline CDR1 SGHRS, CDR2 YFSETQ. The CDR3 DNA is TGCGCCAGCAGTGTAAGGACAGGGGGCACAGATACGCAGTATTTT. Protein sequence: CASSVRTGGTDTQYF.

The chain recombines TRBV5-4 with TRBJ2-4, with D unresolved. This CDR3 has 12 residues. The V end lost 0 bases, the J end lost 8 bases, and 6 bases lay between the germline ends. Germline V lookup: CDR1 SGHNT, CDR2 YYREEE (reference sequence). The CDR3 DNA reads TGTGCCAGCAGCTTGGATGGGTACATTCAGTACTTC. The encoded protein is CASSLDGYIQYF.

About this clone itself: The same CDR3 is also encoded by other DNA sequences in this sample. The chain uses TRBV5-1 and TRBJ1-5; 7 bases are shared with TRBD1. The CDR3 is 14 residues long. CDR1 and CDR2 (germline): SGHRS, YFSETQ. The trim removed 4 bases at V and 4 bases at J, leaving 5 bases unmatched. CDR3 amino acids: CASSPGTENQPQHF. CDR3 DNA sequence: TGCGCCAGCAGCCCGGGGACAGAGAATCAGCCCCAGCATTTT.

This sequence joins TRBV6-1 and TRBJ2-1; 9 nucleotides match TRBD2. Germline V gene lookup returns CDR1 MNHNS and CDR2 SASEGT. This CDR3 comprises 15 residues. Germline trimming cut 7 bases from V and 4 bases from J; bases unmatched to any gene: 8. The CDR3 coding sequence is TGTGCCAGCACAGGCGGGAGGGCCGCGTACAATGAGCAGTTCTTC. This encodes CASTGGRAAYNEQFF.

This chain links TRBV30 with TRBJ2-6; D is undetermined. This CDR3 region has 16 residues. The V end lost 2 bases, the J end lost 0 bases, and 11 bases lay between the germline ends. Germline V gives CDR1 GTSNPN, CDR2 SVGIG (reference sequence). The CDR3 loop is CAWSRAVYSGANVLTF. The CDR3 DNA is TGTGCCTGGAGTAGGGCAGTATACTCTGGGGCCAACGTCCTGACTTTC.